The sample holds many counts of the clone carrying this T cell receptor (beta chain). What it binds is not known. The data were taken from a study of spatial heterogeneity in lung cancer. Study results and caveats: There were more appearances of ubiquitous expanded tumor TCRs in blood at resection than at follow-up.

Every TCR cDNA molecule carried a tag that served as a unique molecular identifier. TCRdb recomputed calls from the 5' RACE reads with MiXCR, one row per CDR3 protein. The table has tens of thousands of distinct CDR3 sequences, 7.5% to 8.5% seen once. CDR1 and CDR2 (germline): SGHRS, YFSETQ. V gave up 5 bases and J gave up 1 base, with 11 bases separating them. This CDR3 is 14 amino acids long. Regarding time point: sample taken at primary tumor resection. Tumor, nontumor lung or frozen PBMC supplied whole RNA that was sequenced unsorted. Donors were around 70 untreated early-stage non-small cell lung cancer patients.

The chain couples TRBV5-1 to TRBJ2-3, with a tentative D call TRBD1 (6 bases). Specimen: PBMCs, collected at surgery. This receptor was identified in a female donor with early-stage non-small cell lung cancer. The CDR3 sequence is CASRGRQGTDTQYF. DNA of the CDR3: TGCGCCAGCAGGGGCCGACAGGGCACAGATACGCAGTATTTT.